This TCR beta chain is drawn from a study of blood T cell repertoires in COVID-19. In the study overall: The samples span acute and convalescent COVID-19 from the United States, Italy and Spain.

Enrolled during active infection, Seattle patients were then followed longitudinally. The V end was cut by 3 bases, the J end by 8 bases, with 13 bases between. This CDR3 comprises 13 residues. The germline V gene has CDR1 MNHEY and CDR2 SMNVEV (reference sequence). Assay used: immunoSEQ multiplex PCR; TCRdb lists only in-frame clones, some missing. Among fewer than 300,000 clones listed, 91% were seen once. The specimen was peripheral blood. This chain uses TRBV27 with TRBJ1-2; possibly TRBD1 for D (6 bases). The TCR originated in a woman aged 25-40 years with COVID-19, enrolled during active disease. This CDR3 is CASSLGAGNGYTF. Here the CDR3 DNA reads TGTGCCAGCAGTTTGGGGGCCGGTAACGGCTACACCTTC.